Following are 30 T cell receptor beta chains from one sample sequenced in a study of shared clonotypes between healthy human individuals. Repertoires were generated with immunoSEQ multiplex PCR, while TCRdb's copy carries only in-frame clones and drops some. The sample carries 600,000 to 750,000 clones, about two thirds recorded once. Material for sequencing was memory CD4+ T cells sorted from blood. Noted subset: CD45RA-negative fraction. The source of these receptors is a woman younger than 45 in good health.

The gene calls are TRBV28 and TRBJ1-2; no clear D. From germline, CDR1 is MDHEN and CDR2 SYDVKM. This CDR3 spans 15 amino acids. V was trimmed by 7 bases and J by 8 bases, leaving 23 bases between them. The CDR3 protein is CASNKGKGPVLGYTF. CDR3 coding DNA: TGTGCCAGCAACAAAGGGAAGGGCCCCGTCTTGGGCTACACCTTC.

This chain uses TRBV5-1 with TRBJ1-3; D ambiguous. The CDR3 covers 14 residues. Trimming shortened V by 4 bases and J by 0 bases, and 8 bases separated the two germline ends. In germline, CDR1 is SGHRS, CDR2 YFSETQ. The CDR3 nucleotides are TGCGCCAGCAGCAGGGAGCTCTCTGGAAACACCATATATTTT. Encoded protein: CASSRELSGNTIYF.

Notes on this clone: Other nucleotide sequences in the sample specify the same CDR3. V is TRBV27 and J is TRBJ1-1; a possible D gene is TRBD1 (5 bases). Trimming left V 8 bases short and J 4 bases short, with 14 bases between. Germline V lookup: CDR1 MNHEY, CDR2 SMNVEV (reference sequence). This CDR3 comprises 13 residues. The CDR3 sequence is CASGGVRGTEAFF. CDR3 coding DNA: TGTGCCAGCGGGGGGGTACGAGGCACTGAAGCTTTCTTT.

The gene calls are TRBV15 and TRBJ2-2, with 8 bases that match TRBD2. CDR3 length: 15 amino acids. V was clipped by 6 bases and J by 0 bases; unmatched bases: 3. Germline values: CDR1 LNHNV, CDR2 YYDKDF (reference sequence). The DNA of the CDR3 is TGTGCCACCAGAACGGGACTAGCGAACACCGGGGAGCTGTTTTTT. Residues: CATRTGLANTGELFF.

This clone was seen only a few times. This chain links TRBV7-3 with TRBJ2-1; D ambiguous. With 1 base removed from V and 4 bases from J, the gap between germline ends came to 8 bases. This CDR3 comprises 14 residues. In germline, CDR1 is SGHTA, CDR2 FQGTGA. CDR3 amino acids: CASSLNSVYNEQFF. The DNA of the CDR3 is TGTGCCAGCAGCTTAAACTCGGTATACAATGAGCAGTTCTTC. The variable domain in full, with the rest retrieved from reference TRBV7-3 and TRBJ2-1, is GAGVSQTPSNKVTEKGKYVELRCDPISGHTALYWYRQSLGQGPEFLIYFQGTGAADDSGLPNDRFFAVRPEGSVSTLKIQRTERGDSAVYLCASSLNSVYNEQFFGPGTRLTVL.

This clone was recorded a few times. The chain carries TRBV6-5 and TRBJ1-3, with 9 bases aligning to TRBD1. The CDR3 spans 16 residues. Germline trimming cut 4 bases from V and 7 bases from J; bases unmatched to any gene: 11. Per the germline V gene, CDR1 is MNHEY and CDR2 is SVGAGI. CDR3: CASSLGGQGKLNTIYF. The CDR3, as DNA: TGTGCCAGCAGTTTAGGGGGACAGGGAAAACTTAACACCATATATTTT.

The V call is TRBV28, the J call TRBJ2-2; D unclear. Trimming cost V 2 bases and J 4 bases, with 2 bases left between them. CDR3 size: 12 residues. Germline CDR1 is MDHEN and CDR2 is SYDVKM. DNA of the CDR3: TGTGCCAGCAGTTTAGCCACCGGGGAGCTGTTTTTT. It specifies CASSLATGELFF.

This clone was picked up one time. Other nucleotide sequences from this sample produce the same CDR3. The V call is TRBV5-1, the J call TRBJ2-3; unclear D gene. The CDR3 sequence is 11 residues long. The V gene lost 1 base and the J gene lost 6 bases, with 3 bases spanning the gap. Looked up from germline, CDR1 is SGHRS and CDR2 is YFSETQ. The CDR3 loop is CASSLSDTQYF. The CDR3 region has the DNA TGCGCCAGCAGCTTGAGCGATACGCAGTATTTT.

The CDR3: CASSSRVSADVNEKLFF. CDR3 nucleotide sequence: TGCGCCAGCAGCTCCCGGGTGTCGGCGGACGTAAATGAAAAACTGTTTTTT. The J gene is TRBJ1-4, the V gene TRBV5-1; D remains unclear. CDR1 and CDR2 from the germline V gene are SGHRS and YFSETQ. Trimming cost V 3 bases and J 5 bases, with 20 bases left between them. This CDR3 has 17 amino acids.

CDR3 residues: CASQRGGTQPQHF. The CDR3 region has the DNA TGTGCCAGCCAGAGGGGGGGAACCCAGCCCCAGCATTTT. The rearrangement joins TRBV28 to TRBJ1-5; TRBD1 is a possible D gene (6 bases). Trimming removed 8 bases from V and 7 bases from J, with 15 bases in between. CDR3 length: 13 residues. The germline V gene encodes CDR1 MDHEN and CDR2 SYDVKM.

This clone showed up just a few times. The chain joins TRBV5-1 to TRBJ2-5; D unclear. Germline lookup yields CDR1 SGHRS and CDR2 YFSETQ. V lost 2 bases to trimming and J lost 5 bases, with 7 bases between them. The CDR3 totals 12 residues. CDR3 loop: CASSFSSETQYF. DNA of the CDR3: TGCGCCAGCAGCTTTTCATCCGAGACCCAGTACTTC.

The chain couples TRBV10-3 to TRBJ2-7; D is perhaps TRBD1 (6 bases). CDR3 size: 15 residues. Germline CDR1 reads ENHRY; CDR2 reads SYGVKD. Trimming left V 2 bases short and J 2 bases short, with 13 bases between. The CDR3 DNA sequence: TGTGCCATCAGTGAGGGTACAGGGCAACCCTACGAGCAGTACTTC. Protein: CAISEGTGQPYEQYF.

The chain links TRBV11-2 to TRBJ2-7, with 8 bases identical to TRBD1. There are 16 residues in the CDR3. Looked up from germline, CDR1 is SGHAT and CDR2 is FQNNGV. J lost 3 bases, V lost 5 bases, and 12 bases had no gene match. This CDR3 is CASSLSQGAQSYEQYF. CDR3 DNA: TGTGCCAGCAGCCTATCCCAGGGGGCGCAGAGCTACGAGCAGTACTTC.

This clone showed up just once. This chain joins TRBV2 and TRBJ2-1; weak D call: TRBD2 (6 bases). The CDR3 runs 14 residues. CDR1 is SNHLY and CDR2 is FYNNEI in the germline V gene. Trimming pared 8 bases from V and 7 bases from J, leaving 18 bases between. This chain's CDR3 is CASAGTSRQNEQFF. CDR3 coding DNA: TGTGCCAGCGCTGGGACTTCACGACAGAATGAGCAGTTCTTC.

The rearrangement uses TRBV2 and TRBJ2-7; D may be TRBD2 (5 bases). Per the germline V gene, CDR1 is SNHLY and CDR2 is FYNNEI. This CDR3 has 12 amino acids. V was trimmed by 10 bases and J by 3 bases, leaving 13 bases between them. The CDR3 here is CATRRGIYEQYF. The CDR3 DNA sequence: TGTGCCACCAGGCGAGGGATCTACGAGCAGTACTTC.

The rearrangement uses TRBV19 and TRBJ1-2, with 7 bases fitting TRBD1. Germline assignment: CDR1 LNHDA and CDR2 SQIVND (reference sequence). The CDR3 is 13 amino acids. V dropped 6 bases and J dropped 7; count of bases not matched to a gene: 8. The CDR3 sequence is CASSPTGLIGYTF. CDR3 coding DNA: TGTGCCAGTAGCCCGACAGGGTTAATTGGCTACACCTTC.

The rearrangement uses TRBV7-9 and TRBJ2-5; 7 nucleotides align to TRBD1. The junction had 1 base not matched to a gene; V was cut back by 7 bases and J by 2 bases. CDR3 length equals 12 residues. Germline lookup yields CDR1 SEHNR and CDR2 FQNEAQ (reference sequence). CDR3: CASKGQQETQYF. The CDR3 bases are TGTGCCAGCAAGGGACAGCAAGAGACCCAGTACTTC.

This chain links TRBV4-1 with TRBJ1-2; D unclear. The V gene's germline CDR1 is MGHRA and CDR2 YSYEKL. Between the trimmed V and J ends, which lost 0 bases and 7 bases, there was a span of 18 bases. This CDR3 is 16 amino acids long. The CDR3 reads CASSQDQRAPYLGYTF. CDR3 DNA: TGCGCCAGCAGCCAAGATCAGAGGGCGCCTTATCTTGGCTACACCTTC.

This clone has at least ten counts. The chain has TRBV7-9 and TRBJ1-5; D is unclear. Germline V gene sequence: CDR1 SEHNR, CDR2 FQNEAQ (reference sequence). CDR3 length equals 15 residues. Between the trimmed V and J ends, which lost 5 bases and 3 bases, there was a span of 14 bases. CDR3 nucleotides: TGTGCCAGCAGCCACGATATGGGTCCCAATCAGCCCCAGCATTTT. It yields the protein CASSHDMGPNQPQHF.

J is TRBJ2-7 and V is TRBV7-9, with 9 positions matching TRBD2. Germline V CDR1 and CDR2: SEHNR, FQNEAQ (reference sequence). The CDR3 covers 17 residues. V was clipped by 5 bases and J by 0 bases; unmatched bases: 11. The CDR3 sequence: CASSPGGAGGSSYEQYF. CDR3 coding DNA: TGTGCCAGCAGCCCGGGAGGGGCGGGAGGGAGCTCCTACGAGCAGTACTTC.

This clone was observed a handful of times. The chain has TRBV27 and TRBJ2-5; TRBD2 agrees at 12 bases. The germline V gene encodes CDR1 MNHEY and CDR2 SMNVEV (reference sequence). The CDR3 covers 18 residues. Trimming removed 5 bases from V and 2 bases from J; junction bases left unmatched: 12. The CDR3, as DNA: TGTGCCAGCAGTCCCCTGCAACTAGCGGGAGGATCTCAAGAGACCCAGTACTTC. This codes for CASSPLQLAGGSQETQYF.

The chain links TRBV5-1 to TRBJ1-2; D is ambiguous. V lost 4 bases, J lost 0 bases, and 19 bases lay in between. Looked up from germline, CDR1 is SGHRS and CDR2 is YFSETQ. The CDR3 length is 17 residues. This chain's CDR3 is CASSPLAVQSPNYGYTF. The CDR3 region has the DNA TGCGCCAGCAGCCCCCTTGCTGTCCAGTCACCTAACTATGGCTACACCTTC.

This clone was seen only a few times. The sample contains more than one DNA sequence encoding this CDR3. The chain couples TRBV15 to TRBJ2-5; TRBD2 might be the D (5 bases). This CDR3 contains 14 residues. V was clipped by 0 bases and J by 4 bases, with 9 bases between them. Per the germline V gene, CDR1 is LNHNV and CDR2 is YYDKDF (reference sequence). The CDR3: CATSRDRGSETQYF. The CDR3 region has the DNA TGTGCCACCAGCAGAGATCGGGGATCAGAGACCCAGTACTTC.

This clone was counted only a few times. The chain's CDR3 is CASSLSLTGSQYF. The CDR3, as DNA: TGTGCCAGCAGTTTAAGCTTGACAGGAAGCCAGTACTTC. The chain uses TRBV27 and TRBJ2-4; a possible D gene is TRBD1 (6 bases). Per the germline V gene, CDR1 is MNHEY and CDR2 is SMNVEV (reference sequence). With 2 bases removed from V and 13 bases from J, the gap between germline ends came to 15 bases. This CDR3 contains 13 residues.

The genes are TRBV27 and TRBJ1-4; D remains unclear. CDR1 MNHEY and CDR2 SMNVEV come from the germline V gene (reference sequence). Trimming left V 6 bases short and J 2 bases short, with 13 bases between. The CDR3 consists of 15 residues. CDR3 loop: CASSLRPTTNEKLFF. The CDR3 region has the DNA TGTGCCAGCAGCCTTAGACCGACTACTAATGAAAAACTGTTTTTT.

This clone is a singleton in its sample. The chain employs TRBV28 and TRBJ2-7; D is ambiguous. V was pared by 1 base and J by 6 bases, with 19 bases between. This CDR3 has 16 residues. Germline-derived CDR1 and CDR2 are MDHEN and SYDVKM. The CDR3 spells CASSLSSRADGSEQYF. Written as DNA, the CDR3 is TGTGCCAGCAGTTTATCTTCTCGGGCCGACGGGTCCGAGCAGTACTTC.

This clone showed up just once. This rearrangement joins TRBV27 to TRBJ2-2; 7 bases fit TRBD2. Germline V gives CDR1 MNHEY, CDR2 SMNVEV (reference sequence). The CDR3 contains 16 residues. V gave up 4 bases and J gave up 7 bases; unmatched junction bases: 12. The chain's CDR3 is CASSYGGGSSYGELFF. The CDR3 coding sequence is TGTGCCAGCAGTTATGGGGGAGGGAGTTCCTACGGGGAGCTGTTTTTT.

The chain uses TRBV28 and TRBJ1-1, with unresolved D. The ends were cut back, 3 bases at V and 5 bases at J, with 13 bases in the middle. Germline lookup yields CDR1 MDHEN and CDR2 SYDVKM. CDR3 length: 14 residues. The CDR3 nucleotides are TGTGCCAGCAGTTTCGCCCCTGGTAGGACTGAAGCTTTCTTT. Protein sequence: CASSFAPGRTEAFF.

This clone occurred once. V is TRBV7-6 and J is TRBJ2-2; D is ambiguous. The V end was cut by 4 bases, the J end by 0 bases, with 9 bases between. The CDR3 is 15 amino acids. The germline V gene encodes CDR1 SGHVS and CDR2 FNYEAQ. CDR3 in DNA: TGTGCCAGCAGCTCCCCCTCCGCGAACACCGGGGAGCTGTTTTTT. It yields the protein CASSSPSANTGELFF. Supplemented by reference TRBV7-6 and TRBJ2-2, the full variable domain reads GAGVSQSPRYKVTKRGQDVALRCDPISGHVSLYWYRQALGQGPEFLTYFNYEAQQDKSGLPNDRFSAERPEGSISTLTIQRTEQRDSAMYRCASSSPSANTGELFFGEGSRLTVL.

In its sample, this clone was seen many times. The same CDR3 can be traced to other DNA sequences in this sample. The J gene is TRBJ1-1, the V gene TRBV7-9; D perhaps matches TRBD1 (6 bases). Germline V lookup: CDR1 SEHNR, CDR2 FQNEAQ (reference sequence). The ends were cut back, 5 bases at V and 3 bases at J, with 10 bases in the middle. CDR3 length: 13 residues. The chain's CDR3 is CASSPQGYTEAFF. DNA for the CDR3: TGTGCCAGCAGCCCGCAGGGGTACACTGAAGCTTTCTTT.